This T cell receptor (beta chain) was obtained from a study of OX40 agonist ivuxolimab in advanced cancers. Turning to the study itself: Patients took ivuxolimab, an agonistic anti-OX40 (CD134) antibody. Study results and limitations: Among the least clonally expanded were partial responders at 0.1-3.0 mg/kg.

To note about this clone: Its specificity is unknown.

The repertoire was sequenced with immunoSEQ multiplex PCR; TCRdb's copy has only in-frame clones and lacks some. This table has some 83,000 clones, 85% to 90% appearing once. Researchers took blood at baseline, on cycle 4 day 1, and on cycle 7 day 1. The length of the CDR3 is 14 residues. The V end lost 7 bases, the J end lost 0 bases, and 9 bases lay between the germline ends. Germline assignment: CDR1 MNHEY and CDR2 SVGAGI. The receptor's source is an adult with an advanced solid tumor such as melanoma, head and neck, liver or kidney cancer. This chain connects TRBV6-5 to TRBJ1-4, with D uncertain. The sequenced sample was CD4+ or CD8+ T cells sorted from blood, obtained in a trial of the OX40 agonist ivuxolimab. CDR3 residues: CASTTYATNEKLFF. The DNA of the CDR3 is TGTGCCAGCACTACGTACGCAACTAATGAAAAACTGTTTTTT.